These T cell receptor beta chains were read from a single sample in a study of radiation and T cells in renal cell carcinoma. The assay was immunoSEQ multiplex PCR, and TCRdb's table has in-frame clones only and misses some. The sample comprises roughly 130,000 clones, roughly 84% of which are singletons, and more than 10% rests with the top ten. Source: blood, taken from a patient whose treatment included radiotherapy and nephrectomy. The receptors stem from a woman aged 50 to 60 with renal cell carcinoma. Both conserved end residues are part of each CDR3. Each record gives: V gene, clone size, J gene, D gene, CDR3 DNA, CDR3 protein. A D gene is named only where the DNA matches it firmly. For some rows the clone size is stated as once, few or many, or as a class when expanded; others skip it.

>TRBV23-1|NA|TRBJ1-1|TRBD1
TGCGCCAGCAGTCCGGGCAAGAATAACATTTTAACCGGGACAGGGAACCCGGACACTGAAGCTTTCTTT
CASSPGKNNILTGTGNPDTEAFF
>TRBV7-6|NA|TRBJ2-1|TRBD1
TGTGCCAGCAGCTTCCGGGACAGGGAGATAAATGAGCAGTTCTTC
CASSFRDREINEQFF
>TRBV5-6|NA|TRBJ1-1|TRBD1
TGTGCCAGCAGCAACCCAAGACAGGGACTCAACACTGAAGCTTTCTTT
CASSNPRQGLNTEAFF
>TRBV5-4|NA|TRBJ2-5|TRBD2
TGTGCCAGCAGCTTGGCATTAGCGGGGGAGCAAGAGACCCAGTACTTC
CASSLALAGEQETQYF
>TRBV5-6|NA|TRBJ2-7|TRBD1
TGTGCCAGCAGCTTACCGGGACAGGGGGTTTACGAGCAGTACTTC
CASSLPGQGVYEQYF
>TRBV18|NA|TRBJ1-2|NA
TGTGCCAGCTCACCGGACAGCATTAATGGCTACACCTTC
CASSPDSINGYTF
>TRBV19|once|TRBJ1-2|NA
TGTGCCAGTAGTATAGCGGCGTCCACCCCCTACTATGGCTACACCTTC
CASSIAASTPYYGYTF
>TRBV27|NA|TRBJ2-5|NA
TGTGCCAGCAGTCGGATGAGGGGATTAAGGGAGACCCAGTACTTC
CASSRMRGLRETQYF
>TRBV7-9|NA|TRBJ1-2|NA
TGTGCCAGCAGCTTAACCGCGGCGGGAAACTATGGCTACACCTTC
CASSLTAAGNYGYTF
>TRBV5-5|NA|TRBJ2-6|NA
TGTGCCAGCAGCTTCCTCGGCACCCCCTCTGGGGCCAACGTCCTGACTTTC
CASSFLGTPSGANVLTF
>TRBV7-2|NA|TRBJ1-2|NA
TGTGCCAGCAGCCCCGTCGGGGGGGACGGCTACACCTTC
CASSPVGGDGYTF
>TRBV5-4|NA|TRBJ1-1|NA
TGTGCCAGCAGCCGGGGGGATAGCCCCTATACTGAAGCTTTCTTT
CASSRGDSPYTEAFF
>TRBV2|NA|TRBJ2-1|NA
TGTGCCAGCAGGCTACCGGGACTTCGATACAATGAGCAGTTCTTC
CASRLPGLRYNEQFF
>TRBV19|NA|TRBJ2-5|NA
TGTGCCAGTAGTAGGGACCTGCAAGAGACCCAGTACTTC
CASSRDLQETQYF
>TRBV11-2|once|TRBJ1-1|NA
TGTGCCAGCAGCTTAGGGGGGATGAACACTGAAGCTTTCTTT
CASSLGGMNTEAFF
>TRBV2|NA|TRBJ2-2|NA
TGTGCCAGCATCAGTCGTGGAACCGGGGAGCTGTTTTTT
CASISRGTGELFF
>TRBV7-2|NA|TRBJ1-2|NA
TGTGCCAGCAGTTCAATACAACTTAACTATGGCTACACCTTC
CASSSIQLNYGYTF
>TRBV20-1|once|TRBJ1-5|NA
TGCAGTGCTAAAGGCCCGCAGCCCCAGCATTTT
CSAKGPQPQHF
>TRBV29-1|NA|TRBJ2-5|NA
TGCAGCGGCTCCTCATACTCGGGGACCCAGTACTTC
CSGSSYSGTQYF
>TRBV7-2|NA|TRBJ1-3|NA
TGTGCCAGCAGCTTAATCAGGGGCCAGGGAAACACCATATATTTT
CASSLIRGQGNTIYF
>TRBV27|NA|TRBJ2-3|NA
TGTGCCAGCAGTTCGACAGCCTTCAGCATACATACGCAGTATTTT
CASSSTAFSIHTQYF
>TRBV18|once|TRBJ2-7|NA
TGTGCCAGCTCACAATCGACATCCTACGAGCAGTACTTC
CASSQSTSYEQYF
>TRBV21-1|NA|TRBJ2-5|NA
TGTGCCAGCAGCAAAGATTGGGGAGAGACTAGCGGACAAGAGACCCAGTACTTC
CASSKDWGETSGQETQYF
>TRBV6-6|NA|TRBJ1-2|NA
TGTGCCAGCAGTTACGATGGGGGTCCGTACGGCTACACCTTC
CASSYDGGPYGYTF
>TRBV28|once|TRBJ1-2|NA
TGTGCCAGCAGTTTATTAGAGGGGTCCGATGGCTACACCTTC
CASSLLEGSDGYTF
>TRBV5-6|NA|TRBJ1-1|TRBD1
TGTGCCAGCAGCAGCTGGACAGGGGGCACTGAAGCTTTCTTT
CASSSWTGGTEAFF
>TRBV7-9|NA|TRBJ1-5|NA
TGTGCCAGCAGCTACACAGGGAGTGATCAGCCCCAGCATTTT
CASSYTGSDQPQHF
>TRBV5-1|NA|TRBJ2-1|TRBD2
TGCGCCAGCAGCTTAGTTCCGACTAGCGGTTACAATGAGCAGTTCTTC
CASSLVPTSGYNEQFF
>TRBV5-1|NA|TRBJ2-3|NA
TGCGCCAGCAGCTTGGACGCTACGCAGTATTTT
CASSLDATQYF
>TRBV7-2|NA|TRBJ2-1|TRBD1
TGTGCCAGCAGCTTAGGCGGGACAGGGGTATACAATGAGCAGTTCTTC
CASSLGGTGVYNEQFF
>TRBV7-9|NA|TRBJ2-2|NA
TGTGCCAGCAGTTTAAGATCCGGGGAGCTGTTTTTT
CASSLRSGELFF
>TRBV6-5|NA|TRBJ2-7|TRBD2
TGTGCCAGCAGTCCCTCGGGGGGCTACGAGCAGTACTTC
CASSPSGGYEQYF
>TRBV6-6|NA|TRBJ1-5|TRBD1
TGTGCCAGCAGTGGAGAGGGGGCAGGTAATCAGCCCCAGCATTTT
CASSGEGAGNQPQHF
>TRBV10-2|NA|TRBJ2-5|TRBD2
TGCGCCAGCACTCCGGGACTATTGGCAGAGACCCAGTACTTC
CASTPGLLAETQYF
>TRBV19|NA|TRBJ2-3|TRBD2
TGTGCCAGTAGTAGGGGAGCGGGGCCCACAGATACGCAGTATTTT
CASSRGAGPTDTQYF
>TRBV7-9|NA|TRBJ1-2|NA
TGTGCCAGCAGCCCAGGGTCTGGCTACACCTTC
CASSPGSGYTF
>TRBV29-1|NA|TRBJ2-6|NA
TGCAGCGTTTATGGGAGCTCTGGGGCCAACGTCCTGACTTTC
CSVYGSSGANVLTF
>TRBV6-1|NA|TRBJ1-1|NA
TGTGCCAGCAGTTCGAACACTGAAGCTTTCTTT
CASSSNTEAFF
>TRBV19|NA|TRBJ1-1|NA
TGTGCCAGTTCCTCTTCCGGGACAAACGCGAACACTGAAGCTTTCTTT
CASSSSGTNANTEAFF
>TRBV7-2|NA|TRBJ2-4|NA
TGTGCCAGCAGCCTCCCCACTAGCGCCAAAAACATTCAGTACTTC
CASSLPTSAKNIQYF
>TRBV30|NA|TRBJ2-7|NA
TGTGCCTGGAGTAACGGGATGGCCTACGAGCAGTACTTC
CAWSNGMAYEQYF
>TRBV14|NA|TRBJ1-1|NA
TGTGCCAGCAGCCCTGGCCCGAACACTGAAGCTTTCTTT
CASSPGPNTEAFF
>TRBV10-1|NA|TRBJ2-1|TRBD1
TGCGCCAGCAGTGTAGGGGACAGGCCCTCTAATGAGCAGTTCTTC
CASSVGDRPSNEQFF
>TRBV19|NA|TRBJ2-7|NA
TGTGCCAGTAGTATGGTAGCCTCAAGCTCCTACGAGCAGTACTTC
CASSMVASSSYEQYF
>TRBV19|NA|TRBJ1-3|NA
TGTGCCAGTAGAATATTATCTGGAAACACCATATATTTT
CASRILSGNTIYF
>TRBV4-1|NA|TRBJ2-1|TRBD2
TGCGCCAGCAGCCACCCCTTTAGCGGGGGGGCCTATGAGCAGTTCTTC
CASSHPFSGGAYEQFF
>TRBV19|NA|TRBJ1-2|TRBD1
TGTGCCAGTAACCTAGGGGGCGACTATGGCTACACCTTC
CASNLGGDYGYTF
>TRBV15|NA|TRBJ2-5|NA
TGTGCCACCAGCAGAGACACAGAAGAGACCCAGTACTTC
CATSRDTEETQYF
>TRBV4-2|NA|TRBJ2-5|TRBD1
TGTGCCAGCAGCCAAGAGAAGGGGGCCTGGGAGACCCAGTACTTC
CASSQEKGAWETQYF
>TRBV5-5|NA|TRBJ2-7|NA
TGTGCCAGCAGCTTGGGACTCATAGGGTACGAGCAGTACTTC
CASSLGLIGYEQYF
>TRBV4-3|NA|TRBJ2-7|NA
TGCGCCAGCAGCCCCTCGACAGGATCCTACGAGCAGTACTTC
CASSPSTGSYEQYF
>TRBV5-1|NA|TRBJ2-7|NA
TGCGCCAGCAGCTTGGGACAGGTACTCTACGAGCAGTACTTC
CASSLGQVLYEQYF
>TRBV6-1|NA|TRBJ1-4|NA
TGTGCCAGCAGTGACCGACCTGCAACTAATGAAAAACTGTTTTTT
CASSDRPATNEKLFF
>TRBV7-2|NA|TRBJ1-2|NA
TGTGCCAGCAGCCAGAACTATGGCTACACCTTC
CASSQNYGYTF
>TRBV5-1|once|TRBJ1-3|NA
TGCGCCAGCAGCTACGGACAGTCCTCTGGAAACACCATATATTTT
CASSYGQSSGNTIYF
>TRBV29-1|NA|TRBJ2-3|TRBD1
TGCAGCGCCGAAGCAGGGGGTCCAAACACAGATACGCAGTATTTT
CSAEAGGPNTDTQYF
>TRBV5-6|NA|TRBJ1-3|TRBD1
TGTGCCAGCAGCCCCGGGACAGCCAAATTCTCTGGAAACACCATATATTTT
CASSPGTAKFSGNTIYF
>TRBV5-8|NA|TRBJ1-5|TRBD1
TGTGCCAGCAGCCGAGGGACAGGGGCCAGCAATCAGCCCCAGCATTTT
CASSRGTGASNQPQHF
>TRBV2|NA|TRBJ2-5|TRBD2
TGTGCCAGCAGTTCGGGACTAGCGGGTTCCGAGACCCAGTACTTC
CASSSGLAGSETQYF
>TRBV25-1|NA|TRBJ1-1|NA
TGTGCCAGCAGACCACTACTGGGAGGGAACACTGAAGCTTTCTTT
CASRPLLGGNTEAFF